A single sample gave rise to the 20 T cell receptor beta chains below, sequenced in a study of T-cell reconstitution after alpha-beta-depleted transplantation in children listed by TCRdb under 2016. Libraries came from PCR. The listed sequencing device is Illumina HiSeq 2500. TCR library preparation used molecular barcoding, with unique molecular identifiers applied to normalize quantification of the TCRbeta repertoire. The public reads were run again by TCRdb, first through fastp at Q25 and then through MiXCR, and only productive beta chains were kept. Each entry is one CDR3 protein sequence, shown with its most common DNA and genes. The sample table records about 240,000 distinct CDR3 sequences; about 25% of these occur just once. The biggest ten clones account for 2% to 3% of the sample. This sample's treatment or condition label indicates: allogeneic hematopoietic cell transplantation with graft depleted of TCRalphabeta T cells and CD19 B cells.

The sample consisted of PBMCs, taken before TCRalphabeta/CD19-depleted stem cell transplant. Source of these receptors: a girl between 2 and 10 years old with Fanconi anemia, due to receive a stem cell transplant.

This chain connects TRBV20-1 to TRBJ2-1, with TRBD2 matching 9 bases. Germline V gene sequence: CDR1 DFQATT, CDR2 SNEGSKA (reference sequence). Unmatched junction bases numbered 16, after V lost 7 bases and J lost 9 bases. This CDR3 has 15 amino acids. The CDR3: CSVKIAGDWRSEQFF. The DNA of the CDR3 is TGCAGTGTTAAGATAGCGGGAGATTGGAGGAGTGAGCAGTTCTTC.

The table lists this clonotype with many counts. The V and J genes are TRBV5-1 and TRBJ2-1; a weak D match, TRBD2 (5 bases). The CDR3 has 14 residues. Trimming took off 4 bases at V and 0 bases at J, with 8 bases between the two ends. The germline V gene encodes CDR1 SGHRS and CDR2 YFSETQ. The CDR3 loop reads CASSTGNSYNEQFF. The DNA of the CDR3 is TGCGCCAGCAGCACCGGGAACTCCTACAATGAGCAGTTCTTC.

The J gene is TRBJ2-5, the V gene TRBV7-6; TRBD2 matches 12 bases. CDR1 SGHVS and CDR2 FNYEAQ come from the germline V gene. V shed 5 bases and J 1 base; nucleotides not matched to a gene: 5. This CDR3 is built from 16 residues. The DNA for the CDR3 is TGTGCCAGCAGCGGGCCGGGACTAGCGGGCCAAGAGACCCAGTACTTC. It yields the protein CASSGPGLAGQETQYF. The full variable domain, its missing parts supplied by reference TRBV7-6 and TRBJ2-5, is GAGVSQSPRYKVTKRGQDVALRCDPISGHVSLYWYRQALGQGPEFLTYFNYEAQQDKSGLPNDRFSAERPEGSISTLTIQRTEQRDSAMYRCASSGPGLAGQETQYFGPGTRLLVL.

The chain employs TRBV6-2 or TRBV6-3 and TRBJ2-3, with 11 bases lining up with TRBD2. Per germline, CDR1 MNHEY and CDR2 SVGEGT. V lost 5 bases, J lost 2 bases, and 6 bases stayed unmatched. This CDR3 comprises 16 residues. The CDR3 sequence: CASSREGLAATDTQYF. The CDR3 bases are TGTGCCAGCAGTAGGGAGGGACTAGCGGCCACAGATACGCAGTATTTT.

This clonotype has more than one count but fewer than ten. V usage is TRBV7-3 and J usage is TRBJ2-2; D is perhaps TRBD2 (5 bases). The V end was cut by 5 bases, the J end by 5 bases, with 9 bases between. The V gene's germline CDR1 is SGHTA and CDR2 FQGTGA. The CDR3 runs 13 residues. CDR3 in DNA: TGTGCCAGCAGCGTAAGACTAACCGGGGAGCTGTTTTTT. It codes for CASSVRLTGELFF.

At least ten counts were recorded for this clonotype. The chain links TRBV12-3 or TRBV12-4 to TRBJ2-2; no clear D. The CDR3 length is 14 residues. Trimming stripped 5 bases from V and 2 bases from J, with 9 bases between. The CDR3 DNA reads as TGTGCCAGCAGTCTACCAGTTAACACCGGGGAGCTGTTTTTT. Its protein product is CASSLPVNTGELFF.

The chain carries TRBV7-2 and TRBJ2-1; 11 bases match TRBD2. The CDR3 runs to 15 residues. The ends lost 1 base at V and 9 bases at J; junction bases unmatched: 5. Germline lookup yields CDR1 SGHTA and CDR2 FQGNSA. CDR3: CASSLVAGGPGEQFF. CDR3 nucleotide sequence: TGTGCCAGCAGCTTAGTAGCGGGAGGGCCCGGTGAGCAGTTCTTC. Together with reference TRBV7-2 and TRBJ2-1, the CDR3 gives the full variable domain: GAGVSQSPSNKVTEKGKDVELRCDPISGHTALYWYRQSLGQGLEFLIYFQGNSAPDKSGLPSDRFSAERTGGSVSTLTIQRTQQEDSAVYLCASSLVAGGPGEQFFGPGTRLTVL.

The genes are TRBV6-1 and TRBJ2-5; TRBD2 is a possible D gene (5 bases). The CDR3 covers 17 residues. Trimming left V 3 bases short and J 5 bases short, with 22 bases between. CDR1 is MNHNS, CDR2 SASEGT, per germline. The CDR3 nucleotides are TGTGCCAGCAGTGATCGGGCTAGCCCTACCTCCTTGGAGACCCAGTACTTC. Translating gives CASSDRASPTSLETQYF.

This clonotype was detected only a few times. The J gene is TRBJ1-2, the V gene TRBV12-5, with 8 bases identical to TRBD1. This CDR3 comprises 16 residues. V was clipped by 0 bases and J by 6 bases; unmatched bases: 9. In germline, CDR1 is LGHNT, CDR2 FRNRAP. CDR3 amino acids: CASGLVGTGVMDGYTF. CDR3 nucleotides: TGTGCTAGTGGTTTGGTGGGGACAGGCGTTATGGATGGCTACACCTTC.

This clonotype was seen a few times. Here the CDR3 reads CASSLSSSMGPYEQYF. CDR3 nucleotide sequence: TGTGCCAGCAGTTTATCGTCCAGCATGGGCCCCTACGAGCAGTACTTC. The rearrangement uses TRBV27 and TRBJ2-7; no clear D. V was trimmed by 0 bases and J by 2 bases, leaving 14 bases between them. From germline, CDR1 is MNHEY and CDR2 SMNVEV (reference sequence). This CDR3 is built from 16 residues.

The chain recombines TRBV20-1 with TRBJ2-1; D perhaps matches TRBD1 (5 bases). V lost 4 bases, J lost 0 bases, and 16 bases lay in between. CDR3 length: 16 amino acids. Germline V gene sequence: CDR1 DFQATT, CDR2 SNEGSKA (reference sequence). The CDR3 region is CSATLTRASSYNEQFF. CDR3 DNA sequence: TGCAGTGCTACACTCACCAGGGCTAGCTCCTACAATGAGCAGTTCTTC.

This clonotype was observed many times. The CDR3: CSAGLGGHEQYF. The CDR3 DNA follows: TGCAGCGCGGGACTGGGGGGACATGAGCAGTACTTC. The chain combines TRBV29-1 with TRBJ2-7; D possibly uses TRBD1 or TRBD2 (6 bases each). The V gene lost 7 bases and the J gene lost 7 bases, with 17 bases spanning the gap. The length of the CDR3 is 12 residues. Germline CDR1 SQVTM, CDR2 ANQGSEA.

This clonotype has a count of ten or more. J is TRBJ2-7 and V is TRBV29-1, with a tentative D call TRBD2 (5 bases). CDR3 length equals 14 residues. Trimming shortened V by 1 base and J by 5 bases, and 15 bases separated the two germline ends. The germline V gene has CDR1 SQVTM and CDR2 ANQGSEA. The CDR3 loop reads CSVEVGGFRDEQYF. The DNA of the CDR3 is TGCAGCGTTGAAGTCGGCGGGTTTCGGGACGAGCAGTACTTC.

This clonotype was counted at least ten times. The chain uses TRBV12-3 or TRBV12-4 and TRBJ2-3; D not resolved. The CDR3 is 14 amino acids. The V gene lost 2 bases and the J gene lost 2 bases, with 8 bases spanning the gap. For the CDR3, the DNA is TGTGCCAGCAGTTTATTTGTTCCCACAGATACGCAGTATTTT. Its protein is CASSLFVPTDTQYF.

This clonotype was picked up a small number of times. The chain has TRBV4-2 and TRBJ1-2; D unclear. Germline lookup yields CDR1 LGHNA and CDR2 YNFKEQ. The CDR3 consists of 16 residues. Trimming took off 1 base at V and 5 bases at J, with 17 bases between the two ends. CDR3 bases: TGTGCCAGCAGCCAAGCGATGGGGAGAACATTATATGGCTACACCTTC. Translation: CASSQAMGRTLYGYTF.

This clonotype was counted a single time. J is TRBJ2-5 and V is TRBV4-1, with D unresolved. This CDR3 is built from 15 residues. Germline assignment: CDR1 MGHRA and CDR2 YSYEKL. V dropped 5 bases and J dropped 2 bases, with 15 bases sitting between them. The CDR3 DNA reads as TGCGCCAGCAGCTTCACCCCGGAGCAGCAAGAGACCCAGTACTTC. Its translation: CASSFTPEQQETQYF.

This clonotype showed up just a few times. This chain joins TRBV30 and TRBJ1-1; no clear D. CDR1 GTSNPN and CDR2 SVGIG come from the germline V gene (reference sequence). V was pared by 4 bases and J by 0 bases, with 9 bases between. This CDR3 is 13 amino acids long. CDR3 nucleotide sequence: TGTGCCTGGACGGTTGACATGAACACTGAAGCTTTCTTT. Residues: CAWTVDMNTEAFF.

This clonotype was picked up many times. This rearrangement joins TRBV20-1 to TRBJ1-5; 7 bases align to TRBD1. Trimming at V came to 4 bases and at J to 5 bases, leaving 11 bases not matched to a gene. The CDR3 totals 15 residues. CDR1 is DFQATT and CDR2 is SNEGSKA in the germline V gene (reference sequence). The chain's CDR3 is CSATITTDRDQPQHF. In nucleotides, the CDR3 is TGCAGTGCTACCATAACAACCGACAGGGATCAGCCCCAGCATTTT.

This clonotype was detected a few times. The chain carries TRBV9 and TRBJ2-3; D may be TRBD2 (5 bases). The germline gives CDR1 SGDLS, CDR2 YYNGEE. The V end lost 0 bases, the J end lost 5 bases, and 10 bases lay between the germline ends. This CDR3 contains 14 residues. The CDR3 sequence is CASSVEGRLDTQYF. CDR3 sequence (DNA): TGTGCCAGCAGCGTAGAAGGGAGACTAGATACGCAGTATTTT.

The CDR3 is CSASVTKHSYNEQFF. The CDR3 coding sequence is TGCAGTGCTAGCGTAACGAAACACTCCTACAATGAGCAGTTCTTC. The chain carries TRBV20-1 and TRBJ2-1; D gene unclear. V lost 3 bases and J 0 bases, leaving 12 bases between the germline ends. CDR1 and CDR2 from the germline V gene are DFQATT and SNEGSKA (reference sequence). The CDR3 consists of 15 residues.